This TCR beta chain came from a study of cytomegalovirus exposure and HLA in healthy donors. This clone was detected a few times. What it recognizes is unknown. PCR involved 60 Vbeta and 13 Jbeta primers. Sequenced by immunoSEQ multiplex PCR; TCRdb stores in-frame clones only, minus some. Of fewer than 150,000 clones in the sample, about 80% were seen once. Trimming took 3 bases from V and 6 from J; bases not matched to a gene: 6. CDR1 is SGDLS, CDR2 YYNGEE, per germline. This CDR3 is 15 amino acids long. Overall study findings and caveats: Looking again later, the authors saw that most CMV-associated TCR beta chains seemed HLA-restricted. In a later analysis, TCR beta V- and J-gene trimming showed a link to a missense DCLRE1C variant.

The chain is built from TRBV9 and TRBJ1-4; 9 bases map to TRBD1. Sample: PBMCs. This clonotype was sampled from a man aged 45-65 years in good health and CMV-seronegative. CDR3 loop: CASSATGGAYEKLFF. As DNA, the CDR3 is TGTGCCAGCAGCGCTACAGGGGGCGCGTATGAAAAACTGTTTTTT.